The 5 T cell receptor beta chains in this list originate from one sample, sequenced in a study of cytomegalovirus exposure and HLA in healthy donors (dated by TCRdb to 2016 to 2017). The protocol used for the library was the immunoSEQ multiplex PCR assay. For the multiplex PCR, a mixture combining 60 forward primers for TCR Vbeta segments and 13 reverse primers for TCR Jbeta segments was used. The source is immuneACCESS, and TCRdb retained only in-frame sequences with V and J called. Part of the clones is not carried over; for the studies checked, unresolved V genes explain less than half of this, and the remainder is unexplained. The sample includes under 200,000 clones, with 65% to 90% observed a single time. The ten most abundant clones make up roughly 6.5% of the sample. The sample was PBMCs. These receptors were obtained from a man in his fifties or sixties in good health and CMV-seropositive.

This clone occurred once. The V and J genes are TRBV5-1 and TRBJ2-1, with a possible D match to TRBD1 (6 bases). The V gene lost 0 bases and the J gene lost 1 base, with 8 bases spanning the gap. The CDR3 consists of 15 residues. The V gene's germline CDR1 is SGHRS and CDR2 YFSETQ. In DNA, the CDR3 is TGCGCCAGCAGCTTGGACAGGGCATCCTACAATGAGCAGTTCTTC. Its translation is CASSLDRASYNEQFF.

The chain is built from TRBV19 and TRBJ1-1, with a possible D match to TRBD1 (5 bases). The germline V gene encodes CDR1 LNHDA and CDR2 SQIVND (reference sequence). Trimming stripped 6 bases from V and 0 bases from J, with 17 bases between. The CDR3 consists of 16 residues. CDR3 residues: CASSGGMGYLNTEAFF. The CDR3 DNA reads TGTGCCAGTAGCGGGGGGATGGGGTATCTGAACACTGAAGCTTTCTTT.

This clone was counted a few times. V usage is TRBV19 and J usage is TRBJ1-6; D possibly corresponds to TRBD1 (5 bases). V gave up 3 bases and J gave up 10 bases, with 13 bases separating them. CDR1 is LNHDA and CDR2 is SQIVND in the germline V gene (reference sequence). This CDR3 is built from 14 residues. The CDR3 protein is CASSIGRDGSPLHF. The CDR3 nucleotides are TGTGCCAGTAGTATTGGCAGGGATGGATCACCCCTCCACTTT.

This clone was recorded once. The chain combines TRBV2 with TRBJ1-5, with a weak D call TRBD1 (5 bases). The germline gives CDR1 SNHLY, CDR2 FYNNEI. V was clipped by 5 bases and J by 2 bases, with 10 bases between them. The CDR3 has 14 residues. This CDR3 is CASSPLRGNQPQHF. Here the CDR3 DNA reads TGTGCCAGCAGTCCCCTCAGGGGCAATCAGCCCCAGCATTTT. Drawing the rest from reference TRBV2 and TRBJ1-5, the complete variable domain is EPEVTQTPSHQVTQMGQEVILRCVPISNHLYFYWYRQILGQKVEFLVSFYNNEISEKSEIFDDQFSVERPDGSNFTLKIRSTKLEDSAMYFCASSPLRGNQPQHFGDGTRLSIL.

This clone appeared a single time. The rearrangement joins TRBV27 to TRBJ2-5; maybe TRBD2 (6 bases). Trimming took off 5 bases at V and 5 bases at J, with 18 bases between the two ends. CDR1 is MNHEY, CDR2 SMNVEV, per germline (reference sequence). This CDR3 has 15 residues. The CDR3 reads CASSRTTSWWETQYF. The CDR3, as DNA: TGTGCCAGCAGTAGAACGACTAGTTGGTGGGAGACCCAGTACTTC.